This TCR beta chain was documented in a study of shared clonotypes between healthy human individuals. V dropped 6 bases and J dropped 0 bases, with 13 bases sitting between them. Germline V gives CDR1 MRHNA, CDR2 SNTAGT. CDR3 length: 15 residues. Repertoires were generated with immunoSEQ multiplex PCR, while TCRdb's copy carries only in-frame clones and drops some. The table has about 2.4 million clones, approximately 93% seen once. The genes are TRBV6-4 and TRBJ2-3; D unclear. This clonotype originated in a man aged 18 to 29 in good health. Some clones in this sample may be carry-over from other donors' samples. The sequenced material came from naive CD4+ T cells from PBMCs. Subset here: CD45RA+ positively selected. The CDR3 loop is CASRLQWGSTDTQYF. The CDR3 DNA follows: TGTGCCAGCAGACTGCAGTGGGGTAGCACAGATACGCAGTATTTT.